These 20 T cell receptor beta chains came from one sample sequenced in a study of identical twins. TCRdb used MiXCR to reprocess the 5' RACE reads, holding one entry per CDR3 protein. There are around 650,000 distinct CDR3 sequences in the sample; 7% to 7.5% occur only once, and 1.5% to 2% lies in the top ten. The data also belong to a second study, concerning yellow fever vaccine responses in identical twins.

Sequences were obtained from PBMCs. These TCRs come from a woman aged 18 to 35 in good health.

The rearrangement links TRBV6-1 to TRBJ1-5; 7 nucleotides match TRBD1. This CDR3 has 16 amino acids. The germline gives CDR1 MNHNS, CDR2 SASEGT. The trim removed 3 bases at V and 9 bases at J, leaving 14 bases unmatched. The CDR3 coding sequence is TGTGCCAGCAGTGAGATACCGGGACAGAATTCTACGCCCCAGCATTTT. Its protein is CASSEIPGQNSTPQHF.

This clonotype appeared many times. The chain recombines TRBV7-9 with TRBJ1-1, with unresolved D. CDR3 length: 14 amino acids. With 4 bases removed from V and 3 bases from J, the gap between germline ends came to 12 bases. Looked up from germline, CDR1 is SEHNR and CDR2 is FQNEAQ (reference sequence). In nucleotides, the CDR3 is TGTGCCAGCAGCTCGACGGTACGGGACACTGAAGCTTTCTTT. It specifies CASSSTVRDTEAFF. The full variable domain, rest sourced from reference TRBV7-9 and TRBJ1-1, is DTGVSQNPRHKITKRGQNVTFRCDPISEHNRLYWYRQTLGQGPEFLTYFQNEAQLEKSRLLSDRFSAERPKGSFSTLEIQRTEQGDSAMYLCASSSTVRDTEAFFGQGTRLTVV.

This clonotype was observed many times. V is TRBV24-1 and J is TRBJ2-2, with TRBD2 matching over 14 bases. The ends lost 2 bases at V and 7 bases at J; junction bases unmatched: 8. The CDR3 length is 18 residues. From germline, CDR1 is KGHDR and CDR2 SFDVKD. CDR3 residues: CATSDSGTSGSMNGELFF. In DNA form, the CDR3 reads TGTGCCACCAGTGATTCGGGGACTAGCGGGAGTATGAACGGGGAGCTGTTTTTT.

The J gene is TRBJ2-5, the V gene TRBV14; D may be TRBD1 or TRBD2 (6 bases each). Trimming left V 1 base short and J 4 bases short, with 13 bases between. Germline V CDR1 and CDR2: SGHDN, FVKESK. The CDR3 runs to 15 residues. Here the CDR3 DNA reads TGTGCCAGCAGCCAAGTATGGGGGGCCGGAGAGACCCAGTACTTC. Translating it yields CASSQVWGAGETQYF.

This clonotype has only a few counts. This rearrangement joins TRBV28 to TRBJ1-5, with D tentatively TRBD1 (6 bases). Trimming left V 11 bases short and J 3 bases short, with 14 bases between. CDR3 length equals 13 residues. Germline V gene data show CDR1 as MDHEN and CDR2 as SYDVKM. The CDR3 region has the DNA TGTGCCGCCGGGGGGGGCCCCAATCAGCCCCAGCATTTT. Residues: CAAGGGPNQPQHF.

The chain is built from TRBV3-1 and TRBJ2-7; no clear D gene. Germline CDR1 and CDR2: LGHDT and YNNKEL (reference sequence). The CDR3 runs 15 residues. V was pared by 0 bases and J by 3 bases, with 12 bases between. The CDR3 here is CASSQDVNRIYEQYF. CDR3 DNA sequence: TGTGCCAGCAGCCAAGATGTAAACCGGATCTACGAGCAGTACTTC.

The chain uses TRBV3-2 and TRBJ1-1. TRBV3-2 is termed a pseudogene. The length of the CDR3 is 15 residues. In DNA form, the CDR3 reads TGTGCCACCTCCCAAGTGCGACATCCGAACACTGAAGCTTTCTTT. Its translation: CATSQVRHPNTEAFF.

This clonotype has just a few counts. The CDR3 nucleotides read TGCGCCAGCAGCTTGGACAGAGTTGCAACTAATGAAAAACTGTTTTTT. Residues: CASSLDRVATNEKLFF. This sequence joins TRBV5-1 and TRBJ1-4; D call uncertain. The V gene lost 0 bases and the J gene lost 0 bases, with 9 bases spanning the gap. This CDR3 region has 16 residues. Germline V gene data show CDR1 as SGHRS and CDR2 as YFSETQ.

This clonotype was observed many times. CDR3: CAISDPRYEQYF. DNA of the CDR3: TGTGCCATCAGTGACCCCCGGTACGAGCAGTACTTC. This rearrangement joins TRBV10-3 to TRBJ2-7; D uncertain. This CDR3 has 12 residues. CDR1 is ENHRY, CDR2 SYGVKD, per germline. Deletions cut 3 bases from V and 4 bases from J, with 7 bases between.

This clonotype was counted ten times or more. The rearrangement uses TRBV2 and TRBJ1-1; TRBD1 might be the D (5 bases). This CDR3 contains 14 residues. Germline CDR1 and CDR2: SNHLY and FYNNEI. Trimming cost V 8 bases and J 9 bases, with 22 bases left between them. CDR3 nucleotides: TGTGCCAGCCTTCCCTTTCAGGGCAATCGGAAAGCTTTCTTT. It encodes CASLPFQGNRKAFF. The full variable domain, its missing parts supplied by reference TRBV2 and TRBJ1-1, is EPEVTQTPSHQVTQMGQEVILRCVPISNHLYFYWYRQILGQKVEFLVSFYNNEISEKSEIFDDQFSVERPDGSNFTLKIRSTKLEDSAMYFCASLPFQGNRKAFFGQGTRLTVV.

This chain connects TRBV20-1 to TRBJ2-1; D is possibly TRBD1 or TRBD2 (5 bases each). CDR3 length equals 13 residues. V shed 5 bases and J shed 12 bases, with 20 bases lying between them. Germline V lookup: CDR1 DFQATT, CDR2 SNEGSKA (reference sequence). CDR3 protein: CSARATQGPSQFF. CDR3 DNA sequence: TGCAGTGCTCGCGCTACCCAGGGACCTTCGCAGTTCTTC.

In its sample, this clonotype was seen many times. The chain links TRBV29-1 to TRBJ2-1, with 13 bases lining up with TRBD2. J was trimmed by 0 bases and V by 7 bases; bases with no gene match: 3. The CDR3 sequence is 15 residues long. Germline loops: CDR1 SQVTM, CDR2 ANQGSEA. The DNA for the CDR3 is TGCAGCGGGGGACTAGCGGGAATCTCCTACAATGAGCAGTTCTTC. This codes for CSGGLAGISYNEQFF.

The chain carries TRBV7-9 and TRBJ2-7, with D tentatively TRBD1 (6 bases). V shed 7 bases and J shed 4 bases, with 20 bases lying between them. Germline V gives CDR1 SEHNR, CDR2 FQNEAQ (reference sequence). The CDR3 runs to 15 residues. CDR3 sequence: CASTQGLGTSYEQYF. For the CDR3, the DNA is TGTGCCAGCACCCAAGGTCTGGGGACATCTTACGAGCAGTACTTC.

This clonotype has a handful of counts. The chain has TRBV7-3 and TRBJ2-3; D is ambiguous. This CDR3 has 13 residues. Germline V gene data show CDR1 as SGHTA and CDR2 as FQGTGA. Trimming took 5 bases from V and 4 from J, leaving 10 bases between them. CDR3 loop: CASSQSSPDTQYF. In DNA form, the CDR3 reads TGTGCCAGCAGCCAATCCAGCCCAGATACGCAGTATTTT.

This clonotype has only a few counts. The chain recombines TRBV5-1 with TRBJ2-7, with unresolved D. V lost 0 bases, J lost 6 bases, and 13 bases lay in between. The CDR3 is made up of 14 amino acids. Germline V gives CDR1 SGHRS, CDR2 YFSETQ. In DNA, the CDR3 is TGCGCCAGCAGCTTGGGACATTTGGAAGGCGAGCAGTACGTC. It encodes CASSLGHLEGEQYV.

Concerning this clonotype: Since a much larger clone is just one base distant, this may be a read error. CDR3 loop: CSARAPTGYAIQYF. The CDR3 DNA is TGCAGTGCTAGAGCGCCAACAGGGTATGCCATTCAGTACTTC. The rearrangement uses TRBV20-1 and TRBJ2-4; perhaps TRBD1 as D (6 bases). CDR3 length: 14 amino acids. Trimming left V 1 base short and J 9 bases short, with 16 bases between. The germline gives CDR1 DFQATT, CDR2 SNEGSKA (reference sequence).

The J gene is TRBJ2-2, the V gene TRBV12-3 or TRBV12-4; 7 bases map to TRBD1. The junction had 6 bases not matched to a gene; V was cut back by 6 bases and J by 5 bases. The CDR3 spans 14 residues. CDR3 protein: CASSPGQFTGELFF. DNA for the CDR3: TGTGCCAGCAGCCCGGGACAGTTTACCGGGGAGCTGTTTTTT.

This clonotype showed up just a few times. This sequence joins TRBV6-1 and TRBJ2-1, with 9 bases that match TRBD1. CDR3 length: 15 amino acids. V lost 11 bases, J lost 2 bases, and 10 bases stayed unmatched. Germline CDR1 is MNHNS and CDR2 is SASEGT. The DNA of the CDR3 is TGTGCCCTCGGAGGGGACAGGGAACCCTACAATGAGCAGTTCTTC. Protein: CALGGDREPYNEQFF.

This clonotype showed up just a few times. The chain carries TRBV5-1 and TRBJ1-1, with TRBD1 matching over 9 bases. The length of the CDR3 is 14 residues. After removal of 3 bases from V and 3 bases from J, the junction contained 3 bases not matched to a gene. CDR1 and CDR2 (germline): SGHRS, YFSETQ. In nucleotides, the CDR3 is TGCGCCAGCAGCTCTGACAGGGGGTACACTGAAGCTTTCTTT. The encoded protein is CASSSDRGYTEAFF.

This clonotype has just a few counts. V gene TRBV7-8 combines with J gene TRBJ2-6; possibly TRBD2 for D (5 bases). Trimming cost V 3 bases and J 4 bases, with 10 bases left between them. The V gene's germline CDR1 is SGHVS and CDR2 FQNEAQ. The CDR3 loop spans 15 amino acids. CDR3 protein: CASSFGDTGANVLTF. CDR3 DNA sequence: TGTGCCAGCAGCTTCGGGGATACGGGGGCCAACGTCCTGACTTTC.